This entry features one T cell receptor (gamma chain) sequence. The antigen remains undetermined. The same CDR3 can be traced to other DNA sequences in this sample. The sorted cells were CD3+ Vdelta1+ Vdelta2- thymocytes from alphabeta-depleted thymus. Sorted Vdelta1+ thymocytes were roughly 96% to 99.6% pure. CDR3 size: 13 residues. J gave up 6 bases and V 0 bases, and 5 bases lay outside the gene matches. Per germline, CDR1 VENAVY and CDR2 YDSYNSRV. The data are from a study of Vδ1+ human thymocytes. General study findings and limits: Thymic TRG and TRD repertoires appeared highly polyclonal, with Gaussian CDR3 length distributions. Despite high sort purity, roughly 21% of thymic T cell receptor delta sequences were Vdelta2. The authors advised highly purified populations and single-cell validation.

Sequences come from RNA converted to cDNA by reverse transcription. The CDR3 regions were amplified by multiplex PCR from V-gene primers to a constant-region primer. TCRdb repeated clone calling on the multiplex PCR reads with CATT. The table records about 36,000 gamma-chain clones, roughly a fifth of them present only once. The clonotype was recovered from a girl younger than two who had congenital heart surgery. V is TRGV8 and J is TRGJ1 or TRGJ2. The specimen was Vdelta1+ gamma-delta thymocytes from the thymus. Described subset: FACS-sorted CD3+ TCRalphabeta- TCRVdelta1+ TCRVdelta2- thymocytes. The CDR3 region is CATWDRMGYKKLF. The CDR3 DNA sequence: TGTGCCACCTGGGATAGGATGGGTTATAAGAAACTCTTT.